These T cell receptor beta chains were read from a single sample in a study of T cell responses to AZD1222 COVID-19 vaccine. Data came from immunoSEQ multiplex PCR; TCRdb stores just in-frame clones and leaves some out. The data contain 150,000 or so clones, about 88% of them singletons. The sequencing here drew on peripheral blood, taken on day 0 of AZD1222 vaccination. The source of these receptors is an adult in good health. Each CDR3 is given with its conserved first and last residue. Fields, in order: V gene, D gene, J gene, clone size, CDR3 DNA, CDR3 protein. A D gene is named only where the DNA matches it firmly. Clone size is given for some rows only: seen once, a few or many times, or a class if the clone is expanded.

TRBV19,TRBD1,TRBJ1-5,NA,TGTGCCAGTAATTCACAGGGACAGAGCAATCAGCCCCAGCATTTT,CASNSQGQSNQPQHF
TRBV3-1/TRBV3-2,NA,TRBJ1-2,NA,TGTGCCAGCAGCCAAGGAGAGGTTAAGGGTGGCTACACCTTC,CASSQGEVKGGYTF
TRBV15,NA,TRBJ1-4,NA,TGTGCCACCAGCAGACTGGCAGGGTTGGAGGAAAAACTGTTTTTT,CATSRLAGLEEKLFF
TRBV13,TRBD1,TRBJ1-2,NA,TGTGCCAGCAGCATCGGACAGGGGGCCCGGGATGGCTACACCTTC,CASSIGQGARDGYTF
TRBV10-3,NA,TRBJ1-2,NA,TGTGCCATCAGTGCAGAGGTGGACTATGGCTACACCTTC,CAISAEVDYGYTF
TRBV18,TRBD1,TRBJ2-7,NA,TGTGCCAGCTCACAGACAGGGGTTACATCCTACGAGCAGTACTTC,CASSQTGVTSYEQYF
TRBV6-5,NA,TRBJ1-3,NA,TGTGCCAGCGGGGACGTGAGCTCTGGAAACACCATATATTTT,CASGDVSSGNTIYF
TRBV5-1,TRBD1,TRBJ2-2,NA,TGCGCCAGCAGCTTGGGACAGGGGGTATCCGGGGAGCTGTTTTTT,CASSLGQGVSGELFF
TRBV4-2,NA,TRBJ2-3,NA,TGTGCCAGCAGCCAAGAAGCCGGGGGGCGGACAGATACGCAGTATTTT,CASSQEAGGRTDTQYF
TRBV5-4,NA,TRBJ1-2,NA,TGTGCCAGCAGCAAGAGGGACGGATCTAACTATGGCTACACCTTC,CASSKRDGSNYGYTF
TRBV6-1,TRBD1,TRBJ1-4,NA,TGTGCCAGCAGTGAGGGGAGGGGGCTGGAGGAAAAACTGTTTTTT,CASSEGRGLEEKLFF
TRBV6-2/TRBV6-3,NA,TRBJ1-4,NA,TGTGCCAGCAGCTGGGAACCGGGGTTGACTAATGAAAAACTGTTTTTT,CASSWEPGLTNEKLFF
TRBV6-2/TRBV6-3,NA,TRBJ1-1,NA,TGTGCCAGCAGTTACGGGTCTGAAGCTTTCTTT,CASSYGSEAFF
TRBV5-1,TRBD1,TRBJ2-7,once,TGCGCCAGCAGCTCAGGGACAGGGGAAGGCGAGCAGTACTTC,CASSSGTGEGEQYF
TRBV4-3,NA,TRBJ1-5,NA,TGCGCCAGCAGCCAATGGTTGGGCCTTGATAGCAATCAGCCCCAGCATTTT,CASSQWLGLDSNQPQHF
TRBV10-3,NA,TRBJ1-4,NA,TGTGCCATCAGCAGGGAGGGTAATGAAAAACTGTTTTTT,CAISREGNEKLFF
TRBV7-2,NA,TRBJ1-3,NA,TGTGCCAGCAGCTTAGGTCCCCCAGGGCCTGGAAACACCATATATTTT,CASSLGPPGPGNTIYF
TRBV5-4,NA,TRBJ2-7,NA,TGTGCCAGCAGCCCAGGGGTGTGGAACGAGCAGTACTTC,CASSPGVWNEQYF
TRBV5-4,NA,TRBJ1-2,NA,TGTGCCAGCAGCCCAAGGCCGGGGCTGTATGGCTACACCTTC,CASSPRPGLYGYTF
TRBV28,NA,TRBJ2-7,few,TGTGCCAGCAGCCCACAGGGTTCCTACGAGCAGTACTTC,CASSPQGSYEQYF
TRBV7-9,NA,TRBJ1-3,NA,TGTGCCAGCCGGACCGGGCAGGGGATAGGAAACACCATATATTTT,CASRTGQGIGNTIYF
TRBV5-4,NA,TRBJ2-5,NA,TGTGCCAGCAGCTTTGGGTCGCGGGGCCGACAAGAGACCCAGTACTTC,CASSFGSRGRQETQYF
TRBV18,NA,TRBJ1-2,few,TGTGCCAGCTCACTCCACTGGGGGACCTCCGATGGCTACACCTTC,CASSLHWGTSDGYTF
TRBV19,TRBD1,TRBJ1-5,NA,TGTGCCAGTAGTATATGGGGGACAGGGGGTAATCAGCCCCAGCATTTT,CASSIWGTGGNQPQHF
TRBV29-1,TRBD1,TRBJ1-2,NA,TGCAGCGTTGAGGGGACAGTAATAGGTGGCTACACCTTC,CSVEGTVIGGYTF
TRBV7-2,NA,TRBJ2-3,NA,TGTGCCAGCAGCTACCTGGTGGGCACAGATACGCAGTATTTT,CASSYLVGTDTQYF
TRBV4-2,NA,TRBJ1-1,once,TGTGCCAGCAGCCAAGATCAAGGGAACACTGAAGCTTTCTTT,CASSQDQGNTEAFF
TRBV9,NA,TRBJ2-3,NA,TGTGCCAGCAGCAACAGCATACAGCCTAGCACAGATACGCAGTATTTT,CASSNSIQPSTDTQYF
TRBV6-5,NA,TRBJ2-4,NA,TGTGCCAGCAGTACTGTAAAGGGGCACATTCAGTACTTC,CASSTVKGHIQYF
TRBV19,NA,TRBJ2-2,NA,TGTGCCAGTAGTCCCTACACCGGGGAGCTGTTTTTT,CASSPYTGELFF
TRBV28,NA,TRBJ2-5,NA,TGTGCCAGCCTCATTCCCGGGGGAGAGACCCAGTACTTC,CASLIPGGETQYF
TRBV28,NA,TRBJ2-1,NA,TGTGCCAGCAGTTCGGGACGCCGACTGTTCTTC,CASSSGRRLFF
TRBV25-1,NA,TRBJ1-5,NA,TGTGCCAGCACGGGGGCGGGTAATCAGCCCCAGCATTTT,CASTGAGNQPQHF
TRBV25-1,TRBD1,TRBJ1-2,NA,TGTGCCAGCCGGCGGACAGGGGAAGTTAACTATGGCTACACCTTC,CASRRTGEVNYGYTF
TRBV15,NA,TRBJ1-5,many,TGTGCCACCAGCAGAGCTCCAGGGGCAAAGCCCCAGCATTTT,CATSRAPGAKPQHF
TRBV7-9,TRBD1,TRBJ2-7,once,TGTGCCAGCAGCTTTGGCAATACAGGGGGATCCTACGAGCAGTACTTC,CASSFGNTGGSYEQYF
TRBV4-3,NA,TRBJ2-3,NA,TGCGCCAGCAGCCAAGATGGGCATTCCTACACAGATACGCAGTATTTT,CASSQDGHSYTDTQYF
TRBV6-2/TRBV6-3,NA,TRBJ1-1,NA,TGTGCCAGCAGCCCCGACAAGGGGGTAATAGGTGAAGCTTTCTTT,CASSPDKGVIGEAFF
TRBV4-2,NA,TRBJ1-3,NA,TGTGCCAGCAGCCAAGTTTTGGGTTCTGGAAACACCATATATTTT,CASSQVLGSGNTIYF
TRBV21-1,NA,TRBJ2-1,NA,TGTGCCAGCAGCAAGGCCCGAACTAGCGGGGGGGCGACTGAGCAGTTCTTC,CASSKARTSGGATEQFF
TRBV6-5,NA,TRBJ2-6,NA,TGTGCCAGCATGAGGGGTACCGGGGCCAACGTCCTGACTTTC,CASMRGTGANVLTF
TRBV5-1,TRBD2,TRBJ2-1,NA,TGCGCCAGCAGCGTAGCGGGGGCCCGGGAGCAGTTCTTC,CASSVAGAREQFF
TRBV10-3,NA,TRBJ1-2,NA,TGTGCCATCAGGGACTATGGCTACACCTTC,CAIRDYGYTF
TRBV7-3,TRBD2,TRBJ2-3,NA,TGTGCCAGCAGCTTACTAGCGGGGCCAGATACGCAGTATTTT,CASSLLAGPDTQYF
TRBV9,NA,TRBJ2-3,NA,TGTGCCAGCAGCGTAGTAGACAGTGATACGCAGTATTTT,CASSVVDSDTQYF
TRBV3-1/TRBV3-2,TRBD1,TRBJ1-3,NA,TGTGCCAGCAGCCAAATTACAGGGGCGGGAAACACCATATATTTT,CASSQITGAGNTIYF
TRBV5-1,NA,TRBJ2-1,NA,TGCGCCAGCAGCTTGACGGGGCCTAATGAGCAGTTCTTC,CASSLTGPNEQFF
TRBV6-2/TRBV6-3,NA,TRBJ2-7,NA,TGTGCCAGCAGTTACCAACCACGCTTATCGAAATCCGGGACGGCCAACTACGAGCAGTACTTC,CASSYQPRLSKSGTANYEQYF
TRBV10-3,TRBD1,TRBJ1-4,NA,TGTGCCATCAGTCCTAAAGGGACAGGGGTCGGCGAAAAACTGTTTTTT,CAISPKGTGVGEKLFF
TRBV27,NA,TRBJ1-2,NA,TGTGCCAGCAGTTTTGGCCAGAGTTATGGCTACACCTTC,CASSFGQSYGYTF
TRBV20-1,NA,TRBJ1-5,NA,TGCAGTGCTAGTGAGGACACTTCCAGCAATCAGCCCCAGCATTTT,CSASEDTSSNQPQHF
TRBV6-2/TRBV6-3,NA,TRBJ2-7,NA,TGTGCCAGCAGTCTAATCTCCTACGAGCAGTACTTC,CASSLISYEQYF
TRBV7-8,NA,TRBJ1-1,NA,TGTGCCAGCAGCTTAAAGCGGAACACTGAAGCTTTCTTT,CASSLKRNTEAFF
TRBV6-5,TRBD1,TRBJ1-2,NA,TGTGCCAGTGCTAGGGAACAGGGGGCGCGGGGCTACACCTTC,CASAREQGARGYTF
TRBV19,NA,TRBJ1-2,few,TGTGCCAGTAGTGGAGGGGCGGTGAACTATGGCTACACCTTC,CASSGGAVNYGYTF
TRBV10-3,NA,TRBJ1-4,once,TGTGCCATCAGTGAGAGCGGGGGACGGGAAAAACTGTTTTTT,CAISESGGREKLFF
TRBV18,NA,TRBJ2-5,NA,TGTGCCAGCTCACGTAGCCAAGAGACCCAGTACTTC,CASSRSQETQYF
TRBV11-1,NA,TRBJ2-7,NA,TGTGCCAGCAGCTTAGTCAGTGGCTACGAGCAGTACTTC,CASSLVSGYEQYF
TRBV7-9,NA,TRBJ1-3,NA,TGTGCCAGCAGCTTAGCGGTCGGCAACTCTGGAAACACCATATATTTT,CASSLAVGNSGNTIYF
TRBV6-5,NA,TRBJ1-1,NA,TGTGCCAGCAGTTACGGAGCCCTGGGCACTGAAGCTTTCTTT,CASSYGALGTEAFF